This T cell receptor beta chain is from a study of T cells after posttransplantation cyclophosphamide. In this sample, this clone turned up many times. The antigen remains unidentified. A marrow graft followed busulfan-fludarabine conditioning, with cyclophosphamide on days +3 and +4. Study outcomes and limitations: Blood and skin or GI T cell repertoires showed limited TRB overlap. Donor-recipient repertoire similarity was low at 1-2 months, rising over year one. After PTCy, TRB diversity resembled that of CNI/methotrexate controls.

Germline CDR1 and CDR2: SGHNT and YYREEE (reference sequence). V gave up 1 base and J gave up 1 base; unmatched junction bases: 6. This CDR3 has 16 residues. Libraries were prepared by immunoSEQ multiplex PCR; TCRdb keeps only in-frame clonotypes and omits some of them. Recorded here are some 8,100 clones, none singletons. The V gene is TRBV5-4, the J gene TRBJ2-3; 7 nucleotides agree with TRBD1. Sample: PBMCs, taken after allogeneic stem cell transplant with posttransplant cyclophosphamide. The origin of this receptor is a female patient aged 50-59 years who received an allogeneic stem cell transplant from a related donor, was CMV-positive, and had no GVHD. A subset of T cells may come from the graft donor. The CDR3, as DNA: TGTGCCAGCAGCTTGTCACAGGGGATGGGCACAGATACGCAGTATTTT. This codes for CASSLSQGMGTDTQYF.